The 20 T cell receptor beta chains below come from one sample, sequenced in a study of early T cells in non-severe SARS-CoV-2 infection listed by TCRdb under 2021. The library was generated by 5' RACE. TCRdb lists the instrument as NextSeq 500. Clones were called with MiXCR by TCRdb after fastp trimmed the public reads at Q25, and only in-frame beta chains were retained. Rows matching on CDR3 protein sequence are summarized as one entry with the most common DNA and genes. Within this sample are about 56,000 distinct CDR3 sequences, with about 11% of them counted one time only. The leading ten clones occupy 6.5% of the sample. Sequencing was performed on whole blood. The origin of the receptors is an adult who was a healthcare worker with PCR-confirmed SARS-CoV-2 infection or an uninfected control (not recorded which).

V and J are TRBV4-2 and TRBJ2-5; D is possibly TRBD1 (6 bases). The CDR3 runs to 15 residues. V lost 5 bases, J lost 3 bases, and 16 bases lay in between. Germline lookup yields CDR1 LGHNA and CDR2 YNFKEQ. This CDR3 is CASSNADSGEETQYF. The CDR3 DNA is TGTGCCAGCAGCAACGCGGACAGTGGAGAAGAGACCCAGTACTTC.

This clonotype was detected ten times or more. The chain joins TRBV3-1 to TRBJ2-1; 7 nucleotides line up with TRBD1. Germline V CDR1 and CDR2: LGHDT, YNNKEL (reference sequence). The CDR3 loop spans 15 amino acids. Germline trimming cut 4 bases from V and 5 bases from J; bases unmatched to any gene: 8. The CDR3 protein is CASSPWDRENNEQFF. The CDR3 nucleotides are TGTGCCAGCAGCCCTTGGGACAGAGAAAACAATGAGCAGTTCTTC.

Only a few counts were recorded for this clonotype. The genes are TRBV29-1 and TRBJ2-5; TRBD1 aligns across 9 bases. Germline V gives CDR1 SQVTM, CDR2 ANQGSEA. V gave up 1 base and J gave up 4 bases; unmatched junction bases: 4. This CDR3 has 14 amino acids. As DNA, the CDR3 is TGCAGCGTTGAAGGGGACAGGGCCCCAGAGACCCAGTACTTC. Translating it yields CSVEGDRAPETQYF.

The chain uses TRBV7-2 and TRBJ2-3; D not resolved. The CDR3 is 13 amino acids. Germline CDR1 reads SGHTA; CDR2 reads FQGNSA. V was pared by 5 bases and J by 7 bases, with 13 bases between. The CDR3 sequence: CASSPPSLNTQYF. The CDR3 DNA reads as TGTGCCAGCAGCCCACCGAGTCTAAATACGCAGTATTTT.

This clonotype has a handful of counts. J is TRBJ2-1 and V is TRBV5-1; D is perhaps TRBD1 (5 bases). Germline V gene data show CDR1 as SGHRS and CDR2 as YFSETQ. V was cut by 3 bases and J by 8 bases, with 9 bases left in between. This CDR3 is 12 amino acids long. The CDR3 here is CASSWQGDEQFF. As DNA, the CDR3 is TGCGCCAGCAGCTGGCAGGGTGATGAGCAGTTCTTC.

This clonotype was seen at least ten times. The rearrangement uses TRBV11-2 and TRBJ2-7; no definite D call. CDR1 SGHAT and CDR2 FQNNGV come from the germline V gene. CDR3 size: 13 residues. V lost 3 bases, J lost 0 bases, and 6 bases lay in between. CDR3 sequence: CASSFSDSYEQYF. DNA for the CDR3: TGTGCCAGCAGCTTCTCCGACTCCTACGAGCAGTACTTC.

This clonotype was observed many times. The chain combines TRBV10-3 with TRBJ1-2; maybe TRBD1 (5 bases). The V end lost 2 bases, the J end lost 5 bases, and 12 bases lay between the germline ends. Per the germline V gene, CDR1 is ENHRY and CDR2 is SYGVKD. The CDR3 covers 14 residues. The CDR3 DNA reads as TGTGCCATCAGTGAGACAGGAGAAGGTTATGGCTACACCTTC. It encodes CAISETGEGYGYTF.

V and J are TRBV4-2 and TRBJ2-1, with a weak D call TRBD2 (5 bases). Trimming took 0 bases from V and 5 from J, leaving 14 bases between them. Germline V gene lookup returns CDR1 LGHNA and CDR2 YNFKEQ. The CDR3 length is 16 residues. Here the CDR3 DNA reads TGTGCCAGCAGCCAAGACCGATCTGCGGGCCACAATGAGCAGTTCTTC. As protein: CASSQDRSAGHNEQFF.

The chain has TRBV24-1 and TRBJ2-2; TRBD1 matches at 7 bases. This CDR3 spans 16 amino acids. Per germline, CDR1 KGHDR and CDR2 SFDVKD. V dropped 0 bases and J dropped 4; count of bases not matched to a gene: 4. CDR3 sequence (DNA): TGTGCCACCAGTGATTTGCGCGACAGGGCCACCGGGGAGCTGTTTTTT. Amino acids: CATSDLRDRATGELFF.

This clonotype was seen a handful of times. The rearrangement joins TRBV5-4 to TRBJ2-6; D unclear. Germline V gene sequence: CDR1 SGHNT, CDR2 YYREEE (reference sequence). The V and J ends lost 3 bases and 4 bases respectively, with 11 bases between them. The CDR3 loop spans 15 amino acids. Here the CDR3 reads CASSSGHGGANVLTF. Written as DNA, the CDR3 is TGTGCCAGCAGCTCGGGCCACGGGGGGGCCAACGTCCTGACTTTC.

This clonotype has a count of ten or more. CDR3 residues: CASSIDLTSGDSYNEQFF. CDR3 DNA: TGTGCCAGTAGTATAGACCTGACTAGCGGGGACTCCTACAATGAGCAGTTCTTC. This sequence joins TRBV19 and TRBJ2-1; TRBD2 aligns across 11 bases. The ends lost 0 bases at V and 0 bases at J; junction bases unmatched: 4. Germline V gives CDR1 LNHDA, CDR2 SQIVND (reference sequence). The CDR3 has 18 residues.

The chain has TRBV2 and TRBJ2-7; a weak D match, TRBD2 (5 bases). The V gene's germline CDR1 is SNHLY and CDR2 FYNNEI. With 3 bases removed from V and 6 bases from J, the gap between germline ends came to 18 bases. The CDR3 has 15 residues. Here the CDR3 DNA reads TGTGCCAGCAGTGATTCGGCCAGCGAGCTAGCCGAGCAGTACTTC. It is translated as CASSDSASELAEQYF.

V gene TRBV29-1 combines with J gene TRBJ2-3; maybe TRBD1 (6 bases). CDR1 and CDR2 (germline): SQVTM, ANQGSEA. The CDR3 has 13 residues. The V gene lost 3 bases and the J gene lost 4 bases, with 11 bases spanning the gap. The CDR3 loop is CSVDLRQADTQYF. Here the CDR3 DNA reads TGCAGCGTTGATCTCCGACAGGCAGATACGCAGTATTTT.

This chain uses TRBV15 with TRBJ2-3; TRBD2 matches 9 bases. Germline V gives CDR1 LNHNV, CDR2 YYDKDF (reference sequence). This CDR3 has 18 residues. With 0 bases clipped from V and 4 bases from J, the junction kept 11 bases outside the gene matches. CDR3 region: CATSRDPASGTRPDTQYF. CDR3 in DNA: TGTGCCACCAGCAGAGATCCGGCTAGCGGGACCCGCCCAGATACGCAGTATTTT.

This clonotype appeared a few times. The CDR3 here is CSARAGGLYEQYF. CDR3 DNA: TGCAGTGCTAGAGCCGGGGGTTTGTACGAGCAGTACTTC. This chain joins TRBV20-1 and TRBJ2-7; D is perhaps TRBD2 (6 bases). The CDR3 runs to 13 residues. V lost 1 base and J lost 4, with 11 bases in between. Germline CDR1 and CDR2: DFQATT and SNEGSKA (reference sequence).

V and J are TRBV5-1 and TRBJ2-6; D is uncertain. CDR1 and CDR2 from the germline V gene are SGHRS and YFSETQ. The CDR3 has 14 amino acids. Trimming took 4 bases from V and 2 from J, leaving 7 bases between them. CDR3 region: CASSAETGANVLTF. As DNA, the CDR3 is TGCGCCAGCAGCGCAGAAACTGGGGCCAACGTCCTGACTTTC.

The rearrangement links TRBV3-1 to TRBJ1-5; tentatively, D is TRBD1 (5 bases). V was trimmed by 3 bases and J by 3 bases, leaving 12 bases between them. CDR1 and CDR2 (germline): LGHDT, YNNKEL (reference sequence). The CDR3 has 15 residues. The CDR3: CASSQGRGPNQPQHF. The DNA of the CDR3 is TGTGCCAGCAGCCAGGGGAGGGGTCCCAATCAGCCCCAGCATTTT.

The chain combines TRBV7-3 with TRBJ2-7; 11 bases line up with TRBD2. The CDR3 spans 15 residues. In germline, CDR1 is SGHTA, CDR2 FQGTGA. The V segment lost 5 bases and the J segment 4 bases; nucleotides outside the gene matches: 7. The DNA of the CDR3 is TGTGCCAGCAGCCCTTCGTCTAGCGGGAGGTACGAGCAGTACTTC. This codes for CASSPSSSGRYEQYF.

This clonotype was recorded a few times. The J gene is TRBJ2-5, the V gene TRBV6-7, with D hard to call. TRBV6-7 belongs to the ORF category, with a function that is uncertain. CDR3 length: 16 amino acids. V was clipped by 2 bases and J by 1 base, with 14 bases between them. CDR3 DNA: TGTGCCAGCAGTTACGAAGTAAAGGGTACCCAAGAGACCCAGTACTTC. Protein: CASSYEVKGTQETQYF.

This clonotype was recorded at least ten times. The CDR3 coding sequence is TGTGCCAGCAGCGCCTGGACAGGGAAGGTGGAGACCCAGTACTTC. As protein: CASSAWTGKVETQYF. This rearrangement joins TRBV7-2 to TRBJ2-5; 8 bases agree with TRBD1. V dropped 5 bases and J dropped 5; count of bases not matched to a gene: 10. CDR3 size: 15 residues. The germline V gene has CDR1 SGHTA and CDR2 FQGNSA.